This entry lists 25 T cell receptor beta chains sequenced from one sample in a study of cytomegalovirus exposure and HLA in healthy donors. The PCR had 60 Vbeta and 13 Jbeta primers. Profiled with immunoSEQ multiplex PCR; TCRdb holds only in-frame clones, not every one. The data contain just over 150,000 clones, roughly 78% of them singletons. The sequencing sample was made of PBMCs. The origin of the receptors is a woman aged 40 to 49 in good health and CMV-seronegative.

This clone was seen a handful of times. V and J are TRBV7-8 and TRBJ1-3, with D uncertain. The V and J ends lost 0 bases and 3 bases respectively, with 6 bases between them. Germline V lookup: CDR1 SGHVS, CDR2 FQNEAQ. The CDR3 loop spans 14 amino acids. The CDR3 DNA reads as TGTGCCAGCAGCTTAGCGTCAAATGGAAACACCATATATTTT. Amino acids: CASSLASNGNTIYF.

The J gene is TRBJ1-1, the V gene TRBV5-1; 8 bases align to TRBD1. Germline V gene data show CDR1 as SGHRS and CDR2 as YFSETQ. The CDR3 runs 15 residues. The V and J ends lost 4 bases and 5 bases, in that order; junction bases with no gene match: 10. Written as DNA, the CDR3 is TGCGCCAGCAGCCCTGACAGGGGCGCAAGGACTGAAGCTTTCTTT. Protein sequence: CASSPDRGARTEAFF.

This chain links TRBV7-8 with TRBJ1-1; 9 bases match TRBD1. Germline V gives CDR1 SGHVS, CDR2 FQNEAQ. V lost 5 bases, J lost 4 bases, and 8 bases stayed unmatched. The CDR3 spans 15 residues. The CDR3 DNA follows: TGTGCCAGCAGCCGGGACAGGGTGGTAAGCACTGAAGCTTTCTTT. This encodes CASSRDRVVSTEAFF.

This clone was recorded only once. The chain has TRBV5-6 and TRBJ1-1, with 8 bases aligning to TRBD1. Per germline, CDR1 SGHDT and CDR2 YYEEEE. The junction had 14 bases not matched to a gene; V was cut back by 4 bases and J by 0 bases. The CDR3 has 18 residues. DNA of the CDR3: TGTGCCAGCAGCGGAACGACAGGGGAAGTACGAATGAACACTGAAGCTTTCTTT. Encoded protein: CASSGTTGEVRMNTEAFF. Supplemented by reference TRBV5-6 and TRBJ1-1, the full variable domain reads DAGVTQSPTHLIKTRGQQVTLRCSPKSGHDTVSWYQQALGQGPQFIFQYYEEEERQRGNFPDRFSGHQFPNYSSELNVNALLLGDSALYLCASSGTTGEVRMNTEAFFGQGTRLTVV.

The genes are TRBV5-5 and TRBJ1-1; TRBD1 aligns across 7 bases. The CDR3 extends over 13 amino acids. Trimming at V came to 0 bases and at J to 6 bases, leaving 2 bases not matched to a gene. Germline assignment: CDR1 SGHKS and CDR2 YYEKEE (reference sequence). The CDR3 loop is CASSLGRGPEAFF. In DNA, the CDR3 is TGTGCCAGCAGCTTGGGAAGGGGGCCTGAAGCTTTCTTT.

This clone occurred a few times. This chain links TRBV25-1 with TRBJ1-1, with 7 bases lining up with TRBD1. Germline V lookup: CDR1 MGHDK, CDR2 SYGVNS. The trim removed 4 bases at V and 1 base at J, leaving 12 bases unmatched. The length of the CDR3 is 17 residues. DNA of the CDR3: TGTGCCAGCAGTGCGGTGCCAACGGACAGGTCGAACACTGAAGCTTTCTTT. Translated, it gives CASSAVPTDRSNTEAFF.

This clone was observed a single time. V usage is TRBV6-5 and J usage is TRBJ1-5, with D unclear. Trimming removed 6 bases from V and 0 bases from J, with 12 bases in between. CDR3 length: 15 amino acids. Germline V lookup: CDR1 MNHEY, CDR2 SVGAGI. CDR3 bases: TGTGCCAGCAGGGTCTCCGCAGATAGCAATCAGCCCCAGCATTTT. Its protein product is CASRVSADSNQPQHF.

The chain couples TRBV6-1 to TRBJ2-2; the D gene is possibly TRBD1 (6 bases). V lost 5 bases and J 0 bases, leaving 10 bases between the germline ends. Germline V gene lookup returns CDR1 MNHNS and CDR2 SASEGT. CDR3 size: 15 residues. CDR3 sequence: CASSWTETNTGELFF. The CDR3 nucleotides are TGTGCCAGCAGTTGGACAGAAACGAACACCGGGGAGCTGTTTTTT.

This clone was found a few times. J is TRBJ2-3 and V is TRBV5-1, with unresolved D. The CDR3 sequence is 16 residues long. V shed 7 bases and J shed 2 bases, with 20 bases lying between them. Per the germline V gene, CDR1 is SGHRS and CDR2 is YFSETQ. The CDR3 reads CASPDKRRLNTDTQYF. The CDR3 DNA reads as TGCGCCAGCCCAGACAAAAGACGGCTTAACACAGATACGCAGTATTTT.

The chain has TRBV7-2 and TRBJ1-1, with D uncertain. V lost 2 bases and J 2 bases, leaving 9 bases between the germline ends. Germline CDR1 reads SGHTA; CDR2 reads FQGNSA. The CDR3 is 14 residues long. The DNA of the CDR3 is TGTGCCAGCAGCTTAACCGCGCATAACACTGAAGCTTTCTTT. Residues: CASSLTAHNTEAFF. Variable domain in full (rest from reference TRBV7-2 and TRBJ1-1): GAGVSQSPSNKVTEKGKDVELRCDPISGHTALYWYRQSLGQGLEFLIYFQGNSAPDKSGLPSDRFSAERTGGSVSTLTIQRTQQEDSAVYLCASSLTAHNTEAFFGQGTRLTVV.

This clone has just a few counts. V gene TRBV28 combines with J gene TRBJ1-6; D possibly corresponds to TRBD1 (6 bases). Germline CDR1 MDHEN, CDR2 SYDVKM. The CDR3 contains 15 residues. V lost 6 bases and J 7 bases, leaving 16 bases between the germline ends. The CDR3 nucleotides read TGTGCCAGCAGCCTTCAGGGGACCGCGAATTCACCCCTCCACTTT. Residues: CASSLQGTANSPLHF.

Points on this clone: Other nucleotide sequences from this sample produce the same CDR3. V gene TRBV5-1 combines with J gene TRBJ2-5, with D perhaps TRBD2 (5 bases). Trimming pared 0 bases from V and 5 bases from J, leaving 8 bases between. From germline, CDR1 is SGHRS and CDR2 YFSETQ. The CDR3 has 13 amino acids. In nucleotides, the CDR3 is TGCGCCAGCAGCTTGGTGGGAGAGGAGACCCAGTACTTC. It specifies CASSLVGEETQYF.

This clone was observed a handful of times. The chain is built from TRBV14 and TRBJ1-6, with no clear D. The CDR3 consists of 15 residues. V was clipped by 1 base and J by 10 bases, with 14 bases between them. Per germline, CDR1 SGHDN and CDR2 FVKESK. This chain's CDR3 is CASSQVTGGRSPLHF. The CDR3 coding sequence is TGTGCCAGCAGCCAAGTGACGGGAGGAAGGTCACCCCTCCACTTT.

V and J are TRBV6-1 and TRBJ1-1; 9 positions agree with TRBD1. The J segment lost 11 bases and the V segment lost 2 bases, leaving 6 bases of the junction unmatched. The CDR3 runs to 13 residues. Germline V gives CDR1 MNHNS, CDR2 SASEGT. The chain's CDR3 is CASSEHRGLWAFF. CDR3 bases: TGTGCCAGCAGTGAACACAGGGGGCTGTGGGCTTTCTTT.

The V gene is TRBV27, the J gene TRBJ2-7, with TRBD1 matching 10 bases. V lost 4 bases to trimming and J lost 6 bases; unmatched junction nucleotides: 6. The CDR3 has 14 amino acids. Germline CDR1 is MNHEY and CDR2 is SMNVEV (reference sequence). CDR3 nucleotide sequence: TGTGCCAGCAGTTACCGGGACAGGGGCTCCGAGCAGTACTTC. Translation: CASSYRDRGSEQYF.

The chain has TRBV5-4 and TRBJ2-1; 10 bases align to TRBD2. Per germline, CDR1 SGHNT and CDR2 YYREEE (reference sequence). V lost 7 bases to trimming and J lost 6 bases; unmatched junction nucleotides: 4. This CDR3 is 13 amino acids long. CDR3 region: CASGLAGVNEQFF. The DNA of the CDR3 is TGTGCCAGCGGGCTAGCGGGGGTCAATGAGCAGTTCTTC.

V is TRBV19 and J is TRBJ1-5, with 8 bases matching TRBD1. This CDR3 region has 15 residues. Germline CDR1 reads LNHDA; CDR2 reads SQIVND (reference sequence). J lost 2 bases, V lost 7 bases, and 7 bases had no gene match. As DNA, the CDR3 is TGTGCCAGTAAACTTTTGGACAGGGGCAATCAGCCCCAGCATTTT. Translation: CASKLLDRGNQPQHF.

A single count supports this clone. The V gene is TRBV7-9, the J gene TRBJ2-7; 7 bases line up with TRBD1. Germline CDR1 is SEHNR and CDR2 is FQNEAQ (reference sequence). Trimming took 3 bases from V and 6 from J; bases not matched to a gene: 5. The CDR3 has 13 amino acids. Here the CDR3 reads CASSFSTGREQYF. The CDR3 region has the DNA TGTGCCAGCAGCTTCTCGACAGGGCGCGAGCAGTACTTC.

The rearrangement joins TRBV7-6 to TRBJ2-7; D perhaps matches TRBD1 (5 bases). The CDR3 has 16 residues. V gave up 5 bases and J gave up 4 bases, with 21 bases separating them. Per germline, CDR1 SGHVS and CDR2 FNYEAQ. Here the CDR3 DNA reads TGTGCCAGCAGCCCGATGCCTGCATCAGGGATTTACGAGCAGTACTTC. Translating gives CASSPMPASGIYEQYF. Variable domain in full (rest from reference TRBV7-6 and TRBJ2-7): GAGVSQSPRYKVTKRGQDVALRCDPISGHVSLYWYRQALGQGPEFLTYFNYEAQQDKSGLPNDRFSAERPEGSISTLTIQRTEQRDSAMYRCASSPMPASGIYEQYFGPGTRLTVT.

Worth noting for this clone: The sample has other DNA sequences that encode this CDR3 too. The CDR3 region is CASSLVGQGGQPQHF. In DNA, the CDR3 is TGTGCCAGCAGTTTGGTTGGTCAGGGGGGTCAGCCCCAGCATTTT. The V call is TRBV27, the J call TRBJ1-5; 7 bases map to TRBD1. The trim removed 3 bases at V and 6 bases at J, leaving 8 bases unmatched. Per germline, CDR1 MNHEY and CDR2 SMNVEV (reference sequence). CDR3 length: 15 residues.

V is TRBV5-1 and J is TRBJ2-7; 12 bases match TRBD2. V trimming: 3 bases; J trimming: 4 bases; junction bases outside the gene matches: 5. Germline CDR1 is SGHRS and CDR2 is YFSETQ. This CDR3 spans 15 amino acids. DNA of the CDR3: TGCGCCAGCAGCTCCGGACTAGCGGGGCCTTACGAGCAGTACTTC. This translates into CASSSGLAGPYEQYF.

The V and J genes are TRBV7-9 and TRBJ2-3; 15 bases fit TRBD2. CDR1 is SEHNR and CDR2 is FQNEAQ in the germline V gene (reference sequence). The CDR3 sequence is 19 residues long. The junction had 8 bases not matched to a gene; V was cut back by 4 bases and J by 0 bases. The CDR3 protein is CASSWGLAGGLPSTDTQYF. CDR3 nucleotide sequence: TGTGCCAGCAGCTGGGGACTAGCGGGGGGCCTCCCTAGCACAGATACGCAGTATTTT. The whole variable domain, remainder taken from reference TRBV7-9 and TRBJ2-3, is DTGVSQNPRHKITKRGQNVTFRCDPISEHNRLYWYRQTLGQGPEFLTYFQNEAQLEKSRLLSDRFSAERPKGSFSTLEIQRTEQGDSAMYLCASSWGLAGGLPSTDTQYFGPGTRLTVL.

The chain is built from TRBV19 and TRBJ1-5, with 7 nucleotides matching TRBD1. CDR3 length equals 14 residues. The V gene's germline CDR1 is LNHDA and CDR2 SQIVND (reference sequence). V lost 7 bases and J lost 4; bases outside the gene matches: 7. The CDR3 is CASNVGTANQPQHF. The CDR3 DNA reads TGTGCCAGTAACGTCGGGACAGCAAATCAGCCCCAGCATTTT. Together with reference TRBV19 and TRBJ1-5, the CDR3 gives the full variable domain: DGGITQSPKYLFRKEGQNVTLSCEQNLNHDAMYWYRQDPGQGLRLIYYSQIVNDFQKGDIAEGYSVSREKKESFPLTVTSAQKNPTAFYLCASNVGTANQPQHFGDGTRLSIL.

The genes are TRBV4-1 and TRBJ1-4; 7 nucleotides line up with TRBD1. Trimming removed 1 base from V and 14 bases from J; junction bases left unmatched: 1. The CDR3 is made up of 11 amino acids. Germline values: CDR1 MGHRA, CDR2 YSYEKL. In nucleotides, the CDR3 is TGCGCCAGCAGCCAAGGACAGGGCCTGTTTTTT. Amino acid sequence: CASSQGQGLFF.

The chain combines TRBV10-3 with TRBJ2-7, with 11 bases lining up with TRBD2. The CDR3 spans 15 residues. CDR1 is ENHRY and CDR2 is SYGVKD in the germline V gene. V shed 8 bases and J 2 bases; nucleotides not matched to a gene: 8. CDR3 amino acids: CAIRILAGAPYEQYF. CDR3 bases: TGTGCCATCCGAATACTAGCGGGGGCCCCCTACGAGCAGTACTTC.